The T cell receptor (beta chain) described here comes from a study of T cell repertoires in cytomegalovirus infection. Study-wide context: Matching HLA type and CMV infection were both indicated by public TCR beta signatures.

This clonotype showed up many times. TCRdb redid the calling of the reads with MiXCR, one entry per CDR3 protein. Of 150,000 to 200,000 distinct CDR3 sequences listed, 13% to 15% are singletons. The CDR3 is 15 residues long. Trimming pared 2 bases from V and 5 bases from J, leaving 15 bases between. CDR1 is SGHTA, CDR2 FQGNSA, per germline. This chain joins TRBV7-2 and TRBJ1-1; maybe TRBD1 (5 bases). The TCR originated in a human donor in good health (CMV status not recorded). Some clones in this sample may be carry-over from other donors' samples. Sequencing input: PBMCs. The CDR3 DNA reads TGTGCCAGCAGCTTATCTCGCCGGGGCTATACTGAAGCTTTCTTT. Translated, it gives CASSLSRRGYTEAFF.